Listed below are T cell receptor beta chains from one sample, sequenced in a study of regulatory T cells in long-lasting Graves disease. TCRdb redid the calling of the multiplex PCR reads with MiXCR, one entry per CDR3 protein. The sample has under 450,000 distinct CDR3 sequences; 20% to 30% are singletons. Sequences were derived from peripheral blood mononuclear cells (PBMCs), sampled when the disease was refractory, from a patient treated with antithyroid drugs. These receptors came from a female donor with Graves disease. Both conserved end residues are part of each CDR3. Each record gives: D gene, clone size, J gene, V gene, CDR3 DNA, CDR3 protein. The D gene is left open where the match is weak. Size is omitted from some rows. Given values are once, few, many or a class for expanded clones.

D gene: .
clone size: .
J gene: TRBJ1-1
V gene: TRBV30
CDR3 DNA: TGTGCCTGGGAGACAGGAATGAACACTGAAGCTTTCTTT
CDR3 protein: CAWETGMNTEAFF

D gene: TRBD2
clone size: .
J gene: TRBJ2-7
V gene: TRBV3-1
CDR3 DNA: TGTGCCAGCAGCCAAACCCTAGCGGGCCTCCGCTCCTACGAGCAGTACTTC
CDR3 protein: CASSQTLAGLRSYEQYF

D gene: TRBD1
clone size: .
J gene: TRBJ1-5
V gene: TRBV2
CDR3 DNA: TGTGCCAGCAGGGGACAGGGCCAGCCCCAGCATTTT
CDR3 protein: CASRGQGQPQHF

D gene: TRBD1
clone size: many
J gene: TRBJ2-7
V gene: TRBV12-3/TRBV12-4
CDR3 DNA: TGTGCCAGCAGCCTCCAGGGGGCTCACGAGCAGTACTTC
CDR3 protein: CASSLQGAHEQYF

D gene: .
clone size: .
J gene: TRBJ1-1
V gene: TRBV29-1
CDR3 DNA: TGCAGCGGAGAGGGAGGGGGGGGCACTGAAGCTTTCTTT
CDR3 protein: CSGEGGGGTEAFF

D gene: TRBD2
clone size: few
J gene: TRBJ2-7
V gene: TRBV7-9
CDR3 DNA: TGTGCCAGCAGCCCGACTAGCCCGGGATACGAGCAGTACTTC
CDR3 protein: CASSPTSPGYEQYF

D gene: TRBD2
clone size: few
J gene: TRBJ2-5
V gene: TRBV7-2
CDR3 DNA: TGTGCCAGCAGCTTAAAGGGACTAGCGAGAGTGGTTAGGACCCAGTACTTC
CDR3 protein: CASSLKGLARVVRTQYF

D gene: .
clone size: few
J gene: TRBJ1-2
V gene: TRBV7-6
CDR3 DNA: TGTGCCAGCAGCCCTGGTCGGACAATTGGCTACACCTTC
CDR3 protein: CASSPGRTIGYTF

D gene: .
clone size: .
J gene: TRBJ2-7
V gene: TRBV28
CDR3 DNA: TGTGCCAGCAGTTCAAGGGCCTACAGAGGCCTCTACTACGAGGAGCAGTACTTC
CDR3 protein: CASSSRAYRGLYYEEQYF

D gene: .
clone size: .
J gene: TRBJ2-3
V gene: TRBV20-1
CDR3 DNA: TGCAGTGCTAGAACAGCCACAGATACGCAGTATTTT
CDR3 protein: CSARTATDTQYF

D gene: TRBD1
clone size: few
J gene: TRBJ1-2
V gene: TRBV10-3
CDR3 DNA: TGTGCCATCACCCGGGACAGGAGTAACTATGGCTACACCTTC
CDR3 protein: CAITRDRSNYGYTF

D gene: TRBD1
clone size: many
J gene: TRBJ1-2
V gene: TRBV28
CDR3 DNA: TGTGCCAGCAGTTTTCCAGGGGGCAATCTTGACTATGGCTACACCTTC
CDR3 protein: CASSFPGGNLDYGYTF

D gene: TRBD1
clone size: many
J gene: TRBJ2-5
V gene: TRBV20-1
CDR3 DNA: TGCAGTGCTTACGAATTGACAGGGGTTCGAGAGACCCAGTACTTC
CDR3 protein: CSAYELTGVRETQYF

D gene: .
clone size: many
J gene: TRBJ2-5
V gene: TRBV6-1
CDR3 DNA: TGTGCCAGCAGTCACAATAGGCAGGCCCAGGGGGAGACCCAGTACTTC
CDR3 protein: CASSHNRQAQGETQYF

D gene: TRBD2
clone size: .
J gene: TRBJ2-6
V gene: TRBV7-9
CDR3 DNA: TGTGCCAGCAGCCCGAGGGCGGGAGGCGACTCTGGGGCCAACGTCCTGACTTTC
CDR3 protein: CASSPRAGGDSGANVLTF

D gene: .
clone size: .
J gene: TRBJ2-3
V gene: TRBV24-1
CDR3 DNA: TGTGCCACCAGTCGGGCAGGGTTCGGGAGCACAGATACGCAGTATTTT
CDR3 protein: CATSRAGFGSTDTQYF

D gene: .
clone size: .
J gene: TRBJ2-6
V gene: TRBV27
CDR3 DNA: TGTGCCAGCACCTCTAGGGGGTCTAGTGGGGCCAACGTCCTGACTTTC
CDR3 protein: CASTSRGSSGANVLTF

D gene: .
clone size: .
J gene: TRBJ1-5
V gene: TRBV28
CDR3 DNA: TGTGCCAGCAGCTTGGTGGGTCAGCCCCAGCATTTT
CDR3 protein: CASSLVGQPQHF

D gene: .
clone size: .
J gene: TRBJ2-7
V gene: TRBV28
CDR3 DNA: TGTGCCAGCAGACAAGGACAGCGCGAGCAGTACTTC
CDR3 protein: CASRQGQREQYF

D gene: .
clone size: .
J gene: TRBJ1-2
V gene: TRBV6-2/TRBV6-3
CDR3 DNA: TGTGCCAGCAGTTACGACAGCTACTATGGCTACACCTTC
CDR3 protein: CASSYDSYYGYTF

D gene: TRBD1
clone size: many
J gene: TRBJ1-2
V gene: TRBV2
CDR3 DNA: TGTGCCAGCAGTGAGACAGGGGGCAACTATGGCTACACCTTC
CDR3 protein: CASSETGGNYGYTF

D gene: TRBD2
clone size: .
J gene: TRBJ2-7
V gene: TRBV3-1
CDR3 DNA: TGTGCCAGCAGCCGGGCGGGAGAGCCCTACGAGCAGTACTTC
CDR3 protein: CASSRAGEPYEQYF

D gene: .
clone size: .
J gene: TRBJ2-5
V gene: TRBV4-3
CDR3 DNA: TGCGCCAGCAGGTACGACTTGTCGTCGGAGACCCAGTACTTC
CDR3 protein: CASRYDLSSETQYF

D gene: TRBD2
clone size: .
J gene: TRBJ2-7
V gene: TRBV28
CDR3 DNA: TGTGCCAGCAGTTCCCTAGCGGGAGGGGCGTCCTACGAGCAGTACTTC
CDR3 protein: CASSSLAGGASYEQYF

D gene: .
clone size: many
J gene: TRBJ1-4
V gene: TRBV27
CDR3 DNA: TGTGCCAGCAGTTCCCTCGACGGGTCTAATGAAAAACTGTTTTTT
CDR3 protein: CASSSLDGSNEKLFF

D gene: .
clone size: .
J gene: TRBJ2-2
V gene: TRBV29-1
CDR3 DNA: TGCAGCGTTGACGGGTTAGGCACCGGGGAGCTGTTTTTT
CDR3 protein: CSVDGLGTGELFF

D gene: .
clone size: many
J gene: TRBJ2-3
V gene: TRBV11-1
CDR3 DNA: TGTGCCAGCAGCTTAGGTTCAGATACGCAGTATTTT
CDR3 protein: CASSLGSDTQYF

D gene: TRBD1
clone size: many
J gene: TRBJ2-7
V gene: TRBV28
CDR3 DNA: TGTGCCAGCAGTTCCTCACAGGGGGCGAACGAGCAGTACTTC
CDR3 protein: CASSSSQGANEQYF

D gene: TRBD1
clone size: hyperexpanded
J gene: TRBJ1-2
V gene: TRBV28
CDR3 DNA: TGTGCCAGCAGTTTGGGGACAGGGGGCGGCTATGGCTACACCTTC
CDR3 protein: CASSLGTGGGYGYTF

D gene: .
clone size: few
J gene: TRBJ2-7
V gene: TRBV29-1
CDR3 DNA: TGCAGCGTTGTGGACAGACCCTACGAGCAGTACTTC
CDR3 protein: CSVVDRPYEQYF

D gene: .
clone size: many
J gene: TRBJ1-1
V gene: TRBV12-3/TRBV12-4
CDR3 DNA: TGTGCCAGCAGCAAGGCCGGGCGACGGGGGACTGAAGCTTTCTTT
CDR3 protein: CASSKAGRRGTEAFF

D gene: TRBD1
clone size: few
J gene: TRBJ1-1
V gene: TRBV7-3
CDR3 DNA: TGTGCCAGCAGTCCCACAGGGGGCAGGAGCACTGAAGCTTTCTTT
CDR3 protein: CASSPTGGRSTEAFF